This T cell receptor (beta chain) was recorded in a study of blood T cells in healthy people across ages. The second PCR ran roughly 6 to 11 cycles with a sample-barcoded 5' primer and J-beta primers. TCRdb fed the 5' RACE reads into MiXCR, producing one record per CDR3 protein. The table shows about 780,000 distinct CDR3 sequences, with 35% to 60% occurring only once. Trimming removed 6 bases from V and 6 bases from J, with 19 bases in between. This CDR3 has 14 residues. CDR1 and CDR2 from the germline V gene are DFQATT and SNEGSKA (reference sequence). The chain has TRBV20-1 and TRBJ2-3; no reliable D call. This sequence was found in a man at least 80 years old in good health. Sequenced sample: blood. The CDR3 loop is CSAQTTPTTDTQYF. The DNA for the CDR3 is TGCAGTGCGCAAACTACACCTACTACCGATACGCAGTATTTT.